The next 9 T cell receptor beta chains were all read from a single sample in a study of T-cell memory formation after mild COVID-19. TCRdb independently ran MiXCR on the 5' RACE reads; one entry per CDR3 protein. The top ten clones hold 3.5% of a sample with approximately 260,000 distinct CDR3 sequences, approximately 16% of them seen once. The source material was PBMCs or a T cell subset sorted from them (not recorded which). These receptors originate from a man aged 18 to 29 who had mild COVID-19 (a few samples of this study predate the infection). Cell type and time point are not known.

This clonotype occurred a few times. The genes are TRBV23-1 and TRBJ2-5; tentatively, D is TRBD1 (5 bases). TRBV23-1 is identified as an open reading frame with a role that is uncertain. CDR3 length equals 16 residues. The ends were cut back, 7 bases at V and 4 bases at J, with 22 bases in the middle. CDR3 amino acids: CASTAGQFPRGETQYF. The CDR3 region has the DNA TGCGCCAGCACCGCTGGGCAGTTCCCAAGGGGAGAGACCCAGTACTTC.

In its sample, this clonotype was seen a few times. The chain has TRBV6-6 and TRBJ2-3, with 9 bases matching TRBD2. The CDR3 totals 15 residues. CDR1 and CDR2 from the germline V gene are MNHNY and SVGAGI (reference sequence). Trimming at V came to 6 bases and at J to 1 base, leaving 5 bases not matched to a gene. CDR3 loop: CASSRPSGGTDTQYF. The CDR3 DNA reads TGTGCCAGCAGCCGTCCTAGCGGGGGCACAGATACGCAGTATTTT.

The CDR3 DNA reads as TGTGCCAGCAGTGAATATCTAGCGGGGGGGCCCCGGGAGCTGTTTTTT. It encodes CASSEYLAGGPRELFF. V and J are TRBV25-1 and TRBJ2-2, with TRBD2 matching 12 bases. Trimming took 0 bases from V and 9 from J; bases not matched to a gene: 5. The CDR3 is 16 residues long. The germline V gene has CDR1 MGHDK and CDR2 SYGVNS.

Here the CDR3 DNA reads TGTGCCAGCAGTTTCTCCACGTCCGGCGATACGCAGTATTTT. Translating gives CASSFSTSGDTQYF. The chain couples TRBV28 to TRBJ2-3; no clear D. V was shortened by 3 bases and J by 6 bases, with 13 bases between the two germline ends. The V gene's germline CDR1 is MDHEN and CDR2 SYDVKM. The CDR3 loop spans 14 amino acids.

This chain links TRBV9 with TRBJ2-2; D is tentatively TRBD1 or TRBD2 (5 bases each). V was clipped by 4 bases and J by 0 bases, with 16 bases between them. This CDR3 has 17 residues. CDR1 is SGDLS and CDR2 is YYNGEE in the germline V gene. In nucleotides, the CDR3 is TGTGCCAGCAGCCCAACAGTCGGGACGGCGAACACCGGGGAGCTGTTTTTT. As protein: CASSPTVGTANTGELFF.

The chain links TRBV10-3 to TRBJ2-3; D is possibly TRBD1 (5 bases). The V gene's germline CDR1 is ENHRY and CDR2 SYGVKD. The germline V and J ends were trimmed by 6 bases and 0 bases, with 10 bases remaining between them. CDR3 length: 14 residues. CDR3 coding DNA: TGTGCCATCAGCCTGGGGCCAAGCACAGATACGCAGTATTTT. It encodes CAISLGPSTDTQYF.

CDR3 loop: CASSWFGGAGQPQHF. CDR3 in DNA: TGTGCCAGCAGCTGGTTCGGGGGGGCTGGTCAGCCCCAGCATTTT. This chain connects TRBV5-5 to TRBJ1-5; tentatively, D is TRBD1 (6 bases). V lost 3 bases to trimming and J lost 6 bases, with 16 bases between them. This CDR3 contains 15 residues. CDR1 SGHKS and CDR2 YYEKEE come from the germline V gene (reference sequence).

The V gene is TRBV6-1, the J gene TRBJ2-1, with 16 bases identical to TRBD2. V lost 5 bases and J lost 11; bases outside the gene matches: 6. Germline V CDR1 and CDR2: MNHNS, SASEGT. The length of the CDR3 is 15 residues. The CDR3 reads CASSQGTSGGAQQFF. Written as DNA, the CDR3 is TGTGCCAGCAGTCAGGGGACTAGCGGGGGGGCTCAGCAGTTCTTC.

This clonotype was recorded at least ten times. The J gene is TRBJ2-1, the V gene TRBV6-6, with D possibly being TRBD2 (7 bases). Trimming removed 2 bases from V and 6 bases from J, with 23 bases in between. The CDR3 consists of 18 residues. Germline-derived CDR1 and CDR2 are MNHNY and SVGAGI (reference sequence). The CDR3 nucleotides are TGTGCCAGCAGTTACCGGAACGCGCGGGGGCCCATGAGCAATGAGCAGTTCTTC. Translated: CASSYRNARGPMSNEQFF.